The clone carrying this T cell receptor (beta chain) was detected only once. This sample was included in a study of OX40 agonist ivuxolimab in advanced cancers. Sequenced by immunoSEQ multiplex PCR; TCRdb stores in-frame clones only, minus some. The table lists about 45,000 clones, roughly 80% of them singletons. The TCR was taken from an adult with an advanced solid tumor such as melanoma, head and neck, liver or kidney cancer. The material sequenced was CD4+ or CD8+ T cells sorted from blood, taken in a trial of the OX40 agonist ivuxolimab.

The CDR3 DNA is TGTGCCAGCAAACGACAGGGCCCGACCTACGAGCAGTACTTC. This codes for CASKRQGPTYEQYF. V is TRBV27 and J is TRBJ2-7; the match to TRBD1 covers 7 bases. The J segment lost 2 bases and the V segment lost 7 bases, leaving 8 bases of the junction unmatched. This CDR3 region has 14 residues. Germline V gene lookup returns CDR1 MNHEY and CDR2 SMNVEV (reference sequence).